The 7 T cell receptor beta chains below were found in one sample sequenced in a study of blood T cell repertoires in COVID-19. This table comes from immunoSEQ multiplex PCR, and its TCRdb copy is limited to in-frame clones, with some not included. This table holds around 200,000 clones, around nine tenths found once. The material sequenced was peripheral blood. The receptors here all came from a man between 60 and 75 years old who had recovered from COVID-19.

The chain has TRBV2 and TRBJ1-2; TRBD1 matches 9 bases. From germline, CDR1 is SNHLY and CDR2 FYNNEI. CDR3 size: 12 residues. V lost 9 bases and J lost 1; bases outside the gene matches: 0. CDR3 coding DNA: TGTGCCAGGGACAGGGGTAACTATGGCTACACCTTC. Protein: CARDRGNYGYTF.

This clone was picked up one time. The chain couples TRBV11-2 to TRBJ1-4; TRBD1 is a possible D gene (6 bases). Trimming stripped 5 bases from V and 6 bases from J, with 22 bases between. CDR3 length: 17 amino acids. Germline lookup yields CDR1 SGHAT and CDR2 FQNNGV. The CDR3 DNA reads TGTGCCAGCAGCCTTACCCCGTTCCCGGGACAAGATGAAAAACTGTTTTTT. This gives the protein CASSLTPFPGQDEKLFF.

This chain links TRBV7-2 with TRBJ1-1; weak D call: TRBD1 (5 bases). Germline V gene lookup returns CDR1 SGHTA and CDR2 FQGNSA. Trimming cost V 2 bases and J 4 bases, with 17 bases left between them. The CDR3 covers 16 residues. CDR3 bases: TGTGCCAGCAGCTTAACTACTGGGGCGCAGGGCACTGAAGCTTTCTTT. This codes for CASSLTTGAQGTEAFF.

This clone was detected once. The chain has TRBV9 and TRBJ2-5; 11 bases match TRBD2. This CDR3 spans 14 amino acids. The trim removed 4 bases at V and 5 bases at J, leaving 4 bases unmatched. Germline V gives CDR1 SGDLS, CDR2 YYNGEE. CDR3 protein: CASSLTSGVETQYF. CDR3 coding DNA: TGTGCCAGCAGCTTGACTAGCGGGGTTGAGACCCAGTACTTC.

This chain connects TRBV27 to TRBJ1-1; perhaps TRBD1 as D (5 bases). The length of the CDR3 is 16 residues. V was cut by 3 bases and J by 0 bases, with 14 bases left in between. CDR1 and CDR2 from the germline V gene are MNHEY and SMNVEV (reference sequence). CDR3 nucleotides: TGTGCCAGCAGTTTGTCCAGGGTCAACATGAACACTGAAGCTTTCTTT. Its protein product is CASSLSRVNMNTEAFF.

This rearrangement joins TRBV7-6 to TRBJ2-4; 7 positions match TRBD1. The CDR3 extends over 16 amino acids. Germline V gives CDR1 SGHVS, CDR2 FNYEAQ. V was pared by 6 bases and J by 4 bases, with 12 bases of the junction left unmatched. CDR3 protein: CASRHRSQGQKNIQYF. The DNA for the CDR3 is TGTGCCAGCAGGCATAGGAGTCAGGGACAGAAAAACATTCAGTACTTC.

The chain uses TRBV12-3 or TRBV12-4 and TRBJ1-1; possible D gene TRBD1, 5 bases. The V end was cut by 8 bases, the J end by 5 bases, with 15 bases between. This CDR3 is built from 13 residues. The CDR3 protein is CASSSLGGTEAFF. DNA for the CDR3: TGTGCCAGCTCCTCCTTGGGGGGGACTGAAGCTTTCTTT.